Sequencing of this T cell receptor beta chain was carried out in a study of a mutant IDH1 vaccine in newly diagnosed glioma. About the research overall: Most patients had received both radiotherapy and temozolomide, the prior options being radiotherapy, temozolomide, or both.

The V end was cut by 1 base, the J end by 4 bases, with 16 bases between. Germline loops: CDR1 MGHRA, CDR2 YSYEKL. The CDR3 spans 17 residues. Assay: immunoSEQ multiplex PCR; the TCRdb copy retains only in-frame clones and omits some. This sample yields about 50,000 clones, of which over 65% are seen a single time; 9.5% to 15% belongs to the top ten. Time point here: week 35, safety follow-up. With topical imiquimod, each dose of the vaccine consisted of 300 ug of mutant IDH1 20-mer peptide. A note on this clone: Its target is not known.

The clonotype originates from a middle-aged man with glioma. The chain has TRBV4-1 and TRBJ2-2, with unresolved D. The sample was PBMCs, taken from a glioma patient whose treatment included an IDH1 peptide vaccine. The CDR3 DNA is TGCGCCAGCAGCCAAGGAAGGGCCAGAAAGTTCACCGGGGAGCTGTTTTTT. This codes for CASSQGRARKFTGELFF.